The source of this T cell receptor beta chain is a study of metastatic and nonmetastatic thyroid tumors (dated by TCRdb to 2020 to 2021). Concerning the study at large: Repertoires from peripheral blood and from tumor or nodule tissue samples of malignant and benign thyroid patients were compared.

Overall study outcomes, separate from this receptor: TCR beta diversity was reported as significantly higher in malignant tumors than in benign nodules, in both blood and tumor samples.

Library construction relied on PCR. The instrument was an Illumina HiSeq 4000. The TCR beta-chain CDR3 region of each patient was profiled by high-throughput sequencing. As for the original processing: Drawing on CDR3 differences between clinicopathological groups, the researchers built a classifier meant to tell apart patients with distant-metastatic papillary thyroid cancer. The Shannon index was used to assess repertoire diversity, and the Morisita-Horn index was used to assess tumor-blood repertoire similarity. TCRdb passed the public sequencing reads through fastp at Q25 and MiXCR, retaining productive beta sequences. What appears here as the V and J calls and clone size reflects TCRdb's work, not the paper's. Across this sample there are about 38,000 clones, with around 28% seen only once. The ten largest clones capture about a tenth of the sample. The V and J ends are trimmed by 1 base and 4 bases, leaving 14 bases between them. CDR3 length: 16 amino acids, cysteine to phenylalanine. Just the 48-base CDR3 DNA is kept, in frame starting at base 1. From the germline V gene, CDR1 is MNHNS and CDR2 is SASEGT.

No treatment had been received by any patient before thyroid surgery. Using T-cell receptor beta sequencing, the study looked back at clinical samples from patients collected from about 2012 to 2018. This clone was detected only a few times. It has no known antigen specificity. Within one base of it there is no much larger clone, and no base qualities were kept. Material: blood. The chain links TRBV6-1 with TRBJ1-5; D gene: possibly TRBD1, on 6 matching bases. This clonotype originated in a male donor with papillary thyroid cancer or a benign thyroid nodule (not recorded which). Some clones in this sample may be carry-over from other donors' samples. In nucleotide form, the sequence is TGTGCCAGCAGTGAAGGACAGGTCCAACATAATCAGCCCCAGCATTTT. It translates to CASSEGQVQHNQPQHF.